This is a list of T cell receptor beta chains from one sample in a study of cytomegalovirus exposure and HLA in healthy donors. Assay: immunoSEQ multiplex PCR; the TCRdb copy retains only in-frame clones and omits some. The sample records approximately 100,000 clones, around two thirds being singletons. Sequencing was carried out using PBMCs. These receptor sequences come from a male donor in good health and CMV-seronegative. Each CDR3 is given with its conserved first and last residue. The order of the fields is CDR3 protein, CDR3 DNA, D gene, clone size, J gene, V gene, CDR3 length. A D gene is named only where the DNA matches it firmly. Expanded clones get a size class; other rows say once, few or many, or leave the size out.

cdr3_aa: CASSPDRGQETQYF
cdr3_nt: TGCGCCAGCAGCCCCGACAGGGGGCAAGAGACCCAGTACTTC
d_call: TRBD1
clone_size: NA
j_call: TRBJ2-5
v_call: TRBV5-1
cdr3_length: 14

cdr3_aa: CASTGVRGYTF
cdr3_nt: TGTGCCAGCACCGGGGTCCGGGGCTACACCTTC
d_call: NA
clone_size: NA
j_call: TRBJ1-2
v_call: TRBV2
cdr3_length: 11

cdr3_aa: CASSAGTLNTEAFF
cdr3_nt: TGTGCCAGTAGTGCCGGGACTCTGAACACTGAAGCTTTCTTT
d_call: NA
clone_size: NA
j_call: TRBJ1-1
v_call: TRBV19
cdr3_length: 14

cdr3_aa: CAISGTGVDEQYF
cdr3_nt: TGTGCCATTTCCGGGACAGGGGTAGACGAGCAGTACTTC
d_call: TRBD1
clone_size: NA
j_call: TRBJ2-7
v_call: TRBV10-3
cdr3_length: 13

cdr3_aa: CASSPLPAADSYNEQFF
cdr3_nt: TGCGCCAGCAGCCCCCTCCCAGCGGCCGACTCCTACAATGAGCAGTTCTTC
d_call: NA
clone_size: NA
j_call: TRBJ2-1
v_call: TRBV5-1
cdr3_length: 17

cdr3_aa: CASSLARSGELFF
cdr3_nt: TGTGCCAGCAGCTTAGCCCGTTCCGGGGAGCTGTTTTTT
d_call: NA
clone_size: NA
j_call: TRBJ2-2
v_call: TRBV7-2
cdr3_length: 13

cdr3_aa: CASSTRQGDRGYTF
cdr3_nt: TGTGCCAGCAGCACTAGACAGGGGGATAGGGGCTACACCTTC
d_call: TRBD1
clone_size: once
j_call: TRBJ1-2
v_call: TRBV13
cdr3_length: 14

cdr3_aa: CASSSTLSSYNEQFF
cdr3_nt: TGTGCCAGCAGCTCCACTCTAAGCTCCTACAATGAGCAGTTCTTC
d_call: NA
clone_size: NA
j_call: TRBJ2-1
v_call: TRBV7-6
cdr3_length: 15

cdr3_aa: CASSRTYDNEKLFF
cdr3_nt: TGTGCCAGCAGCAGGACTTATGATAATGAAAAACTGTTTTTT
d_call: NA
clone_size: NA
j_call: TRBJ1-4
v_call: TRBV6-5
cdr3_length: 14

cdr3_aa: CASSAGTRATEAFF
cdr3_nt: TGTGCCAGCAGTGCCGGGACAAGGGCTACTGAAGCTTTCTTT
d_call: NA
clone_size: NA
j_call: TRBJ1-1
v_call: TRBV27
cdr3_length: 14

cdr3_aa: CASSNVASGYTF
cdr3_nt: TGTGCCAGCAGCAACGTCGCGAGTGGCTACACCTTC
d_call: NA
clone_size: NA
j_call: TRBJ1-2
v_call: TRBV28
cdr3_length: 12

cdr3_aa: CASSSRGRTSTEAFF
cdr3_nt: TGCGCCAGCAGCTCACGAGGCAGAACGAGCACTGAAGCTTTCTTT
d_call: NA
clone_size: once
j_call: TRBJ1-1
v_call: TRBV5-1
cdr3_length: 15

cdr3_aa: CASGGLGRSEQFF
cdr3_nt: TGCGCCAGCGGGGGACTGGGCAGGAGTGAGCAGTTCTTC
d_call: NA
clone_size: NA
j_call: TRBJ2-1
v_call: TRBV4-1
cdr3_length: 13

cdr3_aa: CASSEWTGEAFF
cdr3_nt: TGTGCCAGCAGTGAATGGACAGGGGAAGCTTTCTTT
d_call: TRBD1
clone_size: few
j_call: TRBJ1-1
v_call: TRBV2
cdr3_length: 12

cdr3_aa: CASSLPNPSGNTIYF
cdr3_nt: TGTGCCAGCAGTTTACCAAATCCCTCTGGAAACACCATATATTTT
d_call: NA
clone_size: few
j_call: TRBJ1-3
v_call: TRBV28
cdr3_length: 15

cdr3_aa: CASSLGSEGAQYF
cdr3_nt: TGCGCCAGCAGCTTGGGCAGCGAGGGGGCCCAGTACTTC
d_call: NA
clone_size: few
j_call: TRBJ2-5
v_call: TRBV5-1
cdr3_length: 13

cdr3_aa: CASSQGQGAFDEQYF
cdr3_nt: TGCGCCAGCAGCCAAGGACAGGGGGCTTTTGACGAGCAGTACTTC
d_call: TRBD1
clone_size: NA
j_call: TRBJ2-7
v_call: TRBV4-3
cdr3_length: 15

cdr3_aa: CASSVAPSGTDTQYF
cdr3_nt: TGTGCCAGCAGCGTAGCGCCTTCGGGCACAGATACGCAGTATTTT
d_call: NA
clone_size: NA
j_call: TRBJ2-3
v_call: TRBV9
cdr3_length: 15

cdr3_aa: CASSYKPGVGEQFF
cdr3_nt: TGTGCCAGCAGTTACAAGCCGGGAGTTGGGGAGCAGTTCTTC
d_call: NA
clone_size: NA
j_call: TRBJ2-1
v_call: TRBV6-5
cdr3_length: 14

cdr3_aa: CAWRIRQGVPQYF
cdr3_nt: TGTGCCTGGAGGATACGCCAAGGGGTCCCCCAGTACTTC
d_call: NA
clone_size: NA
j_call: TRBJ2-5
v_call: TRBV30
cdr3_length: 13

cdr3_aa: CASSDGTDPYEQYF
cdr3_nt: TGTGCCAGCAGTGATGGGACTGACCCCTACGAGCAGTACTTC
d_call: NA
clone_size: NA
j_call: TRBJ2-7
v_call: TRBV2
cdr3_length: 14

cdr3_aa: CASSEEGTDYGYTF
cdr3_nt: TGTGCCAGCAGTGAAGAGGGAACGGACTATGGCTACACCTTC
d_call: NA
clone_size: NA
j_call: TRBJ1-2
v_call: TRBV25-1
cdr3_length: 14

cdr3_aa: CASSQVSGTGLSEQYF
cdr3_nt: TGCGCCAGCAGCCAAGTTTCCGGGACAGGGTTAAGCGAGCAGTACTTC
d_call: TRBD1
clone_size: once
j_call: TRBJ2-7
v_call: TRBV4-1
cdr3_length: 16

cdr3_aa: CASGGTANTGELFF
cdr3_nt: TGTGCCAGCGGGGGGACCGCGAACACCGGGGAGCTGTTTTTT
d_call: NA
clone_size: once
j_call: TRBJ2-2
v_call: TRBV6-5
cdr3_length: 14

cdr3_aa: CASSLGGAGRPSTDTQYF
cdr3_nt: TGTGCCAGCAGCTTGGGGGGGGCGGGACGGCCTAGCACAGATACGCAGTATTTT
d_call: NA
clone_size: NA
j_call: TRBJ2-3
v_call: TRBV7-3
cdr3_length: 18

cdr3_aa: CASSKGSGNQPQHF
cdr3_nt: TGTGCCAGCAGTAAGGGGTCAGGGAATCAGCCCCAGCATTTT
d_call: NA
clone_size: NA
j_call: TRBJ1-5
v_call: TRBV28
cdr3_length: 14

cdr3_aa: CASRVDRMNTGELFF
cdr3_nt: TGTGCCAGCAGAGTGGACAGGATGAACACCGGGGAGCTGTTTTTT
d_call: TRBD1
clone_size: NA
j_call: TRBJ2-2
v_call: TRBV2
cdr3_length: 15

cdr3_aa: CASSLTGGSGQPQHF
cdr3_nt: TGTGCCAGCAGCTTAACAGGAGGGTCCGGACAGCCCCAGCATTTT
d_call: NA
clone_size: NA
j_call: TRBJ1-5
v_call: TRBV7-3
cdr3_length: 15

cdr3_aa: CASSGLADYNEQFF
cdr3_nt: TGTGCCAGTAGTGGACTAGCGGATTACAATGAGCAGTTCTTC
d_call: TRBD2
clone_size: once
j_call: TRBJ2-1
v_call: TRBV19
cdr3_length: 14

cdr3_aa: CASSTGVGSGYTF
cdr3_nt: TGCGCCAGCAGCACCGGGGTGGGAAGTGGCTACACCTTC
d_call: NA
clone_size: NA
j_call: TRBJ1-2
v_call: TRBV4-1
cdr3_length: 13